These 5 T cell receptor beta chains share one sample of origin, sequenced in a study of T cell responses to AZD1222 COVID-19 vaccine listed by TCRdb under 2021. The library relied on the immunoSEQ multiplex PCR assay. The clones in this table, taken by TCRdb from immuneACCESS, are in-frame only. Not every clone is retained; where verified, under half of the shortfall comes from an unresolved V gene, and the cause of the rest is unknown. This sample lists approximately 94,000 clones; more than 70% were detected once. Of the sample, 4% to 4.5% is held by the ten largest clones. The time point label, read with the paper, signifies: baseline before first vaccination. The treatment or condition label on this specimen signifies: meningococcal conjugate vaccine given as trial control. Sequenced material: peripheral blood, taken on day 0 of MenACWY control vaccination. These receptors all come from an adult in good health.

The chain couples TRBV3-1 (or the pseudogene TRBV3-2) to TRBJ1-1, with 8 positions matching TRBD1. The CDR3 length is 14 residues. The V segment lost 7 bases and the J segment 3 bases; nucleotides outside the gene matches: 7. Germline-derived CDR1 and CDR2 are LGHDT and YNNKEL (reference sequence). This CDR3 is CASNDRGSDTEAFF. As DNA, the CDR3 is TGTGCCAGCAACGACAGGGGTTCGGACACTGAAGCTTTCTTT.

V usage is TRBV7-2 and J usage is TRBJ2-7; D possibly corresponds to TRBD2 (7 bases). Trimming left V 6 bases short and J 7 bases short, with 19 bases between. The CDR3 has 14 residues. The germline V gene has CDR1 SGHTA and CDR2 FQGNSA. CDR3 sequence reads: CASSELAGAREQYF. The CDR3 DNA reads TGTGCCAGCAGTGAACTTGCGGGGGCCCGAGAGCAGTACTTC.

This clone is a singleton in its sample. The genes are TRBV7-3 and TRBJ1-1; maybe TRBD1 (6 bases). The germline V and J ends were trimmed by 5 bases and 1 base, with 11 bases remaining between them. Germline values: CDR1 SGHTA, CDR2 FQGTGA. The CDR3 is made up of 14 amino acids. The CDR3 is CASSPGHSNTEAFF. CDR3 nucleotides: TGTGCCAGCAGCCCGGGACACTCGAACACTGAAGCTTTCTTT.

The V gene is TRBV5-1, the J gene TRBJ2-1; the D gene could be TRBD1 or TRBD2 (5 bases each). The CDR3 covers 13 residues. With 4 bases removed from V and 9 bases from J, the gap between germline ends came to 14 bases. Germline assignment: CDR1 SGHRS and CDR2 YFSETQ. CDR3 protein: CASSPFGAGEQFF. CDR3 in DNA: TGCGCCAGCAGCCCCTTCGGGGCGGGTGAGCAGTTCTTC.

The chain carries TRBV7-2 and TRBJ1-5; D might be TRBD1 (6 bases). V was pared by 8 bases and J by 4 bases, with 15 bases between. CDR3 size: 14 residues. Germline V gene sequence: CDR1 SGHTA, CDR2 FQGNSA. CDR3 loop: CASSGTLINQPQHF. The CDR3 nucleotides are TGTGCCAGCTCGGGGACACTAATAAATCAGCCCCAGCATTTT. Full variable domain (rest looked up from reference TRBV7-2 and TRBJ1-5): GAGVSQSPSNKVTEKGKDVELRCDPISGHTALYWYRQSLGQGLEFLIYFQGNSAPDKSGLPSDRFSAERTGGSVSTLTIQRTQQEDSAVYLCASSGTLINQPQHFGDGTRLSIL.